This TCR beta chain was documented in a study of technical replicates of blood from a few donors. Method: immunoSEQ multiplex PCR; TCRdb's copy keeps in-frame clones and lacks some. Here the sample spans under 100,000 clones, approximately 95% being singletons. Germline CDR1 is LNHDA and CDR2 is SQIVND (reference sequence). This CDR3 has 14 residues. V shed 5 bases, J shed 3 bases, and the junction held 5 bases outside the gene matches. Sequenced material: T cells isolated from PBMCs. The chain carries TRBV19 and TRBJ2-7; 9 bases are shared with TRBD1. The receptor's source is a human donor in good health. Written as DNA, the CDR3 is TGTGCCAGTAGTCCACGGACAGGGGACTACGAGCAGTACTTC. Its translation is CASSPRTGDYEQYF.